This T cell receptor beta chain was recorded in a study of cytomegalovirus exposure and HLA in healthy donors. Study observations and caveats: HLA restriction was apparent for most CMV-associated TCR beta chains in a later analysis. As confirmed in vitro, three CMV-associated chains were specific for CMV antigens. In a later analysis, at a false discovery rate of 0.05, roughly 18,000 TCR beta sequences were associated with HLA alleles.

This CDR3 has 13 residues. V dropped 5 bases and J dropped 6 bases, with 11 bases sitting between them. Per the germline V gene, CDR1 is SGHAT and CDR2 is FQNNGV. In the PCR, 60 Vbeta and 13 Jbeta primers were used. TCRdb's copy holds only in-frame clones and misses some; the assay was immunoSEQ multiplex PCR. The table records just over 95,000 clones, around 73% of them present only once. This clone was counted a few times. Antigen: not known. Sample: PBMCs. V gene TRBV11-2 combines with J gene TRBJ2-1; no reliable D call. The source of this sequence is a middle-aged woman in good health and CMV-seropositive. CDR3 sequence reads: CASSVAQSNEQFF. In nucleotides, the CDR3 is TGTGCCAGCAGCGTTGCACAGAGCAATGAGCAGTTCTTC.